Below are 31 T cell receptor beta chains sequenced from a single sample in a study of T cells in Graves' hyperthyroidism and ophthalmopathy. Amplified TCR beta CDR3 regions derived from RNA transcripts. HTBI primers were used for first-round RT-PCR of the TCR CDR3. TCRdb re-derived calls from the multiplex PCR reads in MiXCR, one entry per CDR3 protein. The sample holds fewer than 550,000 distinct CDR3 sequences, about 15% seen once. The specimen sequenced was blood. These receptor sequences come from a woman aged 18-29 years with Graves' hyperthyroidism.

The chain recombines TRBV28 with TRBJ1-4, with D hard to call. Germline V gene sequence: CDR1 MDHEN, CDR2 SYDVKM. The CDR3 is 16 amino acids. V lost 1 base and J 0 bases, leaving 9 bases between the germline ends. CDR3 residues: CASSLSAGSTNEKLFF. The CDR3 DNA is TGTGCCAGCAGTTTATCGGCAGGATCAACTAATGAAAAACTGTTTTTT. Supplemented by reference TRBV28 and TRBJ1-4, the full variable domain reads DVKVTQSSRYLVKRTGEKVFLECVQDMDHENMFWYRQDPGLGLRLIYFSYDVKMKEKGDIPEGYSVSREKKERFSLILESASTNQTSMYLCASSLSAGSTNEKLFFGSGTQLSVL.

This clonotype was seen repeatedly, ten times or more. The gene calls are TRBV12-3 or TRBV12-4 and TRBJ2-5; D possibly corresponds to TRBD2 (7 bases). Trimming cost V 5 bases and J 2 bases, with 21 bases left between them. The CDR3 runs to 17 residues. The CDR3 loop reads CASSPQRGPGGQETQYF. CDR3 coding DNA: TGTGCCAGCAGTCCTCAACGGGGGCCGGGAGGACAAGAGACCCAGTACTTC.

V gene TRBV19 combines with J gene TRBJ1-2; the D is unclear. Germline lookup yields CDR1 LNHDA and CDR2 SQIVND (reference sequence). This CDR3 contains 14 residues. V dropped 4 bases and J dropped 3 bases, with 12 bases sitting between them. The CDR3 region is CASSTGSFYYGYTF. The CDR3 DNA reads TGTGCCAGTAGTACCGGGTCTTTTTACTATGGCTACACCTTC.

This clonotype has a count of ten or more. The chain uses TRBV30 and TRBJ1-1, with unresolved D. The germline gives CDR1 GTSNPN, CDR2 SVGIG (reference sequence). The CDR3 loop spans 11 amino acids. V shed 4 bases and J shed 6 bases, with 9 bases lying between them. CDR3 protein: CAWKSGSEAFF. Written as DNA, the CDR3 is TGTGCCTGGAAGAGTGGGTCTGAAGCTTTCTTT.

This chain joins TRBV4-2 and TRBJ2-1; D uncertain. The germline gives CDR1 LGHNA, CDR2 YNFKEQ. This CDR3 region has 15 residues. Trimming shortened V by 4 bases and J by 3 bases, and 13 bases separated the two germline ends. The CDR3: CASSPLGGVYNEQFF. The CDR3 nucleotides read TGTGCCAGCAGCCCCCTCGGCGGAGTCTACAATGAGCAGTTCTTC.

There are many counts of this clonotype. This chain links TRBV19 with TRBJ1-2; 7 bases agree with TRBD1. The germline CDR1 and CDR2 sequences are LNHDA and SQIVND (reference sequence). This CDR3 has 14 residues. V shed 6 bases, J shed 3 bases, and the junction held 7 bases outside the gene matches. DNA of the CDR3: TGTGCCAGTAGAGCGACAGGGAAAGACTATGGCTACACCTTC. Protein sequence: CASRATGKDYGYTF.

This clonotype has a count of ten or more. The CDR3 nucleotides are TGTGCCAGCAGTGGCAGGGGGTACGGCTACACCTTC. This encodes CASSGRGYGYTF. This sequence joins TRBV2 and TRBJ1-2, with TRBD1 matching over 7 bases. CDR3 length: 12 residues. With V trimmed by 4 bases and J by 8 bases, 4 bases remained unmatched. The germline CDR1 and CDR2 sequences are SNHLY and FYNNEI.

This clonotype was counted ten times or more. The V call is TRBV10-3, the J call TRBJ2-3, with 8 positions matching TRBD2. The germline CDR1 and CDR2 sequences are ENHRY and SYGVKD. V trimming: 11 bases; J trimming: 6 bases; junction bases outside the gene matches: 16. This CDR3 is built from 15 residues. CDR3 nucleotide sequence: TGTGCCGTCCGCCCGGAGGGCGGGAGGATGGATACGCAGTATTTT. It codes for CAVRPEGGRMDTQYF.

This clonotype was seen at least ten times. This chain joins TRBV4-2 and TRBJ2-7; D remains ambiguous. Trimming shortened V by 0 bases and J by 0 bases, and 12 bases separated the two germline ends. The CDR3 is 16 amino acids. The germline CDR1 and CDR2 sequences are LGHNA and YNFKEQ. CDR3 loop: CASSQDLDTSSYEQYF. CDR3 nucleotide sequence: TGTGCCAGCAGCCAAGATTTAGACACCTCCTCCTACGAGCAGTACTTC.

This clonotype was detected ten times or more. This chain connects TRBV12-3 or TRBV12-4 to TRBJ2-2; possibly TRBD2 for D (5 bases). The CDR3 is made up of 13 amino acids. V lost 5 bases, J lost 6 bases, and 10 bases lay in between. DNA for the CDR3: TGTGCCAGCAGTACCTGGAGGTCCGGGGAGCTGTTTTTT. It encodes CASSTWRSGELFF.

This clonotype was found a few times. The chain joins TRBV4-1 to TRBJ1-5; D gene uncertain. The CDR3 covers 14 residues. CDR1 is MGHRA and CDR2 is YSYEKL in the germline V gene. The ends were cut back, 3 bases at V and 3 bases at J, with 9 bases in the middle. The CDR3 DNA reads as TGCGCCAGCAGCCATATTCGAGACAATCAGCCCCAGCATTTT. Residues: CASSHIRDNQPQHF.

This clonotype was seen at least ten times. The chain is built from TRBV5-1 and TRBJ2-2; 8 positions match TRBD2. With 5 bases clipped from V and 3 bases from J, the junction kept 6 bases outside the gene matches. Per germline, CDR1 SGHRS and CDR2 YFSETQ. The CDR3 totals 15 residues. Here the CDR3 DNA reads TGCGCCAGCAGGATTAGCGGGACGGACACCGGGGAGCTGTTTTTT. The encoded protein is CASRISGTDTGELFF.

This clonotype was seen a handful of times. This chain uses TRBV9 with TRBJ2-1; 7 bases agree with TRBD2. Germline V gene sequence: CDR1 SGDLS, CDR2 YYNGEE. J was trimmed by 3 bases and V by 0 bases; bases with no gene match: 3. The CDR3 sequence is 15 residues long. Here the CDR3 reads CASSVVGTNYNEQFF. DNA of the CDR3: TGTGCCAGCAGCGTAGTGGGGACTAACTACAATGAGCAGTTCTTC.

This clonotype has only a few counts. CDR3 protein: CASSLGLVGISLYEQYF. In nucleotides, the CDR3 is TGTGCCAGCAGCTTAGGCTTAGTGGGGATAAGCCTCTACGAGCAGTACTTC. The chain recombines TRBV11-3 with TRBJ2-7; unclear D gene. The length of the CDR3 is 17 residues. CDR1 is SGHNT and CDR2 is YENEEA in the germline V gene. Between the trimmed V and J ends, which lost 1 base and 3 bases, there was a span of 19 bases.

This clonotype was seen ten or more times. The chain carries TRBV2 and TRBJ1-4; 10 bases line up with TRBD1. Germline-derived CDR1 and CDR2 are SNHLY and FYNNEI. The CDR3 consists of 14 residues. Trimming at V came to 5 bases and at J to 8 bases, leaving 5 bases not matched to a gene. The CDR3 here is CASSRQGAREKLFF. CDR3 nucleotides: TGTGCCAGCAGTCGACAGGGGGCGCGGGAAAAACTGTTTTTT.

CDR3 DNA sequence: TGTGCCAGCAGCGTACTGTCCGGGGAGACCCAGTACTTC. Amino acid sequence: CASSVLSGETQYF. The genes are TRBV9 and TRBJ2-5; D call uncertain. Trimming took off 1 base at V and 5 bases at J, with 9 bases between the two ends. The CDR3 runs to 13 residues. In germline, CDR1 is SGDLS, CDR2 YYNGEE. The full variable domain, in which reference TRBV9 and TRBJ2-5 provide the parts outside the CDR3, is DSGVTQTPKHLITATGQRVTLRCSPRSGDLSVYWYQQSLDQGLQFLIQYYNGEERAKGNILERFSAQQFPDLHSELNLSSLELGDSALYFCASSVLSGETQYFGPGTRLLVL.

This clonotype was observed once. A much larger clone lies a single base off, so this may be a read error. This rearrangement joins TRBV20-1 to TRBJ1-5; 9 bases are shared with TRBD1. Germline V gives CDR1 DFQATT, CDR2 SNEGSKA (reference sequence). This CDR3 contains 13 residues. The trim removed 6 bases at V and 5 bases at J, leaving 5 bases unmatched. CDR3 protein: CSAPTGGDQPQHF. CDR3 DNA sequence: TGCAGTGCCCCCACAGGGGGCGATCAGCCCCAGCATTTT.

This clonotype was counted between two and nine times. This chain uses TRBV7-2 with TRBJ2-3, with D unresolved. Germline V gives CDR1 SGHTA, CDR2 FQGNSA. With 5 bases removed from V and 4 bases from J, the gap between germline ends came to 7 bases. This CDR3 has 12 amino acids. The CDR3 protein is CASSRSPDTQYF. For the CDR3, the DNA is TGTGCCAGCAGCCGGAGTCCAGATACGCAGTATTTT.

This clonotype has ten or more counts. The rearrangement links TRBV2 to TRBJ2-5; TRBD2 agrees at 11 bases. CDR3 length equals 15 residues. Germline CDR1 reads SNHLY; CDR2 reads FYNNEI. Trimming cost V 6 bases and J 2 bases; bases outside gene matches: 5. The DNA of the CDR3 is TGTGCCAGCAGGAAGACTAGCGGGACTCAAGAGACCCAGTACTTC. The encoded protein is CASRKTSGTQETQYF.

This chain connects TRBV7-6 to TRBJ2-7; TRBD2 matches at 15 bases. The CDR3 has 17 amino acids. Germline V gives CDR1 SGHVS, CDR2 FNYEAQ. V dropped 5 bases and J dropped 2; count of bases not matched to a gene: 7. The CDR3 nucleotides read TGTGCCAGCAGCCCAGGACTAGCGGGGGGGCGGACCTACGAGCAGTACTTC. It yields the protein CASSPGLAGGRTYEQYF.

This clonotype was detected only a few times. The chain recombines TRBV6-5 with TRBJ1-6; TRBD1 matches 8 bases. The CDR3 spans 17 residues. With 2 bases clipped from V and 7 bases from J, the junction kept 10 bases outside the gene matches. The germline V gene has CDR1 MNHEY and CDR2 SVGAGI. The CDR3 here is CASSYVGRQGMNSPLHF. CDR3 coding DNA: TGTGCCAGCAGTTACGTCGGCAGACAGGGGATGAATTCACCCCTCCACTTT.

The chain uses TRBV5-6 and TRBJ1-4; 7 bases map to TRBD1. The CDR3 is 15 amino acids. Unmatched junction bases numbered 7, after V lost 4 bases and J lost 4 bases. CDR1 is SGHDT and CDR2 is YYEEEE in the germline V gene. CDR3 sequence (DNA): TGTGCCAGCAGCGCCCGGGACAGATTTAATGAAAAACTGTTTTTT. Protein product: CASSARDRFNEKLFF.

This chain's CDR3 is CASSLLAGGPRDEQFF. The CDR3 nucleotides read TGTGCCAGCAGCTTACTAGCGGGAGGTCCAAGGGATGAGCAGTTCTTC. V and J are TRBV11-2 and TRBJ2-1, with 11 bases identical to TRBD2. V lost 2 bases to trimming and J lost 8 bases; unmatched junction nucleotides: 8. The V gene's germline CDR1 is SGHAT and CDR2 FQNNGV. The CDR3 extends over 16 amino acids.

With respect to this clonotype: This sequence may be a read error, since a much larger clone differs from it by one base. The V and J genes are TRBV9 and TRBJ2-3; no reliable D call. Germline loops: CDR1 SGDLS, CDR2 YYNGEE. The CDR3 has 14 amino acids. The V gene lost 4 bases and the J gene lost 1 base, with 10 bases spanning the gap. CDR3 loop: CASSIAPRTDTQYF. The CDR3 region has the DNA TGTGCCAGCAGCATAGCCCCCCGCACAGATACGCAGTATTTT.

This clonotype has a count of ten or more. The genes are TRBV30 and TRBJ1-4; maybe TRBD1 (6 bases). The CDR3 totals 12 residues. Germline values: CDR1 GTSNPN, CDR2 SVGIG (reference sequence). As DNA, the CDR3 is TGTGGAGGGGGACGGACTAATGAAAAACTGTTTTTT. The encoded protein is CGGGRTNEKLFF.

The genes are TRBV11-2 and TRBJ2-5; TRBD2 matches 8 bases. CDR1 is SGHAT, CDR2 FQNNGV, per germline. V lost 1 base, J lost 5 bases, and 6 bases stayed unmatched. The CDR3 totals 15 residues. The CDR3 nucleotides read TGTGCCAGCAGCTTAGTGGTAGCGGGATTGGAGACCCAGTACTTC. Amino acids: CASSLVVAGLETQYF. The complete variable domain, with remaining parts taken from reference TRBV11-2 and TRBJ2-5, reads EAGVAQSPRYKIIEKRQSVAFWCNPISGHATLYWYQQILGQGPKLLIQFQNNGVVDDSQLPKDRFSAERLKGVDSTLKIQPAKLEDSAVYLCASSLVVAGLETQYFGPGTRLLVL.

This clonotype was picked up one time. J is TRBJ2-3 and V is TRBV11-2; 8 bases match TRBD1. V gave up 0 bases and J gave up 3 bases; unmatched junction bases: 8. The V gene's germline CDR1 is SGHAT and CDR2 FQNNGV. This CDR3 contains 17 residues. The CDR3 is CASSLDSQGAGTDTQYF. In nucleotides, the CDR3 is TGTGCCAGCAGCTTAGATAGTCAGGGGGCAGGGACAGATACGCAGTATTTT. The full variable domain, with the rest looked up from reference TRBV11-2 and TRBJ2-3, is EAGVAQSPRYKIIEKRQSVAFWCNPISGHATLYWYQQILGQGPKLLIQFQNNGVVDDSQLPKDRFSAERLKGVDSTLKIQPAKLEDSAVYLCASSLDSQGAGTDTQYFGPGTRLTVL.

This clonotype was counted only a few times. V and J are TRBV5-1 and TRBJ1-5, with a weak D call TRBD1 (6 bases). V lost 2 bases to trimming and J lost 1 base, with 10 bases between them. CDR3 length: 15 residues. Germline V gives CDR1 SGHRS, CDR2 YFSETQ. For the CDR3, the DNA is TGCGCCAGCAGCTTAGCAGGGGTAAGCAATCAGCCCCAGCATTTT. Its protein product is CASSLAGVSNQPQHF.

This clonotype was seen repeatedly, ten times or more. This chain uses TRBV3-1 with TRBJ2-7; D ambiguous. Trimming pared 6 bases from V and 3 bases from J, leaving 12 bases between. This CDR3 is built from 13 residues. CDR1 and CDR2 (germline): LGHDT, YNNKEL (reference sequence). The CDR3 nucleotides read TGTGCCAGCAGTCCCCACGGGTACTACGAGCAGTACTTC. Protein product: CASSPHGYYEQYF.

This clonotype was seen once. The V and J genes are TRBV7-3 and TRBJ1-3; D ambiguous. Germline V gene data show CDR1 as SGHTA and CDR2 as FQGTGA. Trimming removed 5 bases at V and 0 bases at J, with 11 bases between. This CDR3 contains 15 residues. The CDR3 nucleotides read TGTGCCAGCAGCCCAGACACGAGCTCTGGAAACACCATATATTTT. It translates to CASSPDTSSGNTIYF.

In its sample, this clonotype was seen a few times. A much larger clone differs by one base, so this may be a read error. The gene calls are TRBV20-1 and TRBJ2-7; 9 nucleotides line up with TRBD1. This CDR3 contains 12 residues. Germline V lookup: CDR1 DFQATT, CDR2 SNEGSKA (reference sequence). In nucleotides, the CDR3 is TGCGGTGCTAGACAGGGGGTCTACGAGCAGTACTTC. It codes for CGARQGVYEQYF.